The 18 T cell receptor beta chains given below trace back to one sample, sequenced in a study of T-cell reconstitution after alpha-beta-depleted transplantation in children. Using unique molecular identifiers, the investigators prepared the TCRbeta library. One entry per CDR3 protein, called by TCRdb with MiXCR from the PCR reads. The table has hundreds of thousands of distinct CDR3 sequences, more than 8% seen once. The source material was PBMCs from the stem cell graft donor, sampled from the stem cell graft. All receptors derive from a human donor who donated a stem cell graft to a child with SCID.

The chain carries TRBV28 and TRBJ2-6; D not certain. Germline CDR1 MDHEN, CDR2 SYDVKM. Deletions cut 4 bases from V and 1 base from J, with 8 bases between. This CDR3 is 15 amino acids long. CDR3 DNA sequence: TGTGCCAGCAGTTCGTTTTTTTCTGGGGCCAACGTCCTGACTTTC. Protein: CASSSFFSGANVLTF.

This clonotype occurred a few times. The chain is built from TRBV29-1 and TRBJ2-1; tentatively, D is TRBD2 (5 bases). Germline V CDR1 and CDR2: SQVTM, ANQGSEA. V gave up 7 bases and J gave up 2 bases, with 12 bases separating them. The CDR3 is 13 residues long. CDR3 residues: CSDGDYPYNEQFF. CDR3 bases: TGCAGCGACGGAGACTATCCCTACAATGAGCAGTTCTTC.

This clonotype was observed at least ten times. This chain uses TRBV10-3 with TRBJ2-1, with D unclear. This CDR3 is built from 14 residues. CDR1 and CDR2 (germline): ENHRY, SYGVKD. The V end lost 3 bases, the J end lost 4 bases, and 10 bases lay between the germline ends. The CDR3 DNA sequence: TGTGCCATCAGTGAACCTGGTCGGTACAATGAGCAGTTCTTC. It specifies CAISEPGRYNEQFF.

This clonotype has only a few counts. The J gene is TRBJ2-1, the V gene TRBV5-1, with TRBD2 matching 9 bases. CDR3 size: 16 residues. V dropped 0 bases and J dropped 4; count of bases not matched to a gene: 5. CDR1 is SGHRS, CDR2 YFSETQ, per germline. CDR3 DNA sequence: TGCGCCAGCAGCTTGGGTACTAGCGGGCCTTACAATGAGCAGTTCTTC. Its protein is CASSLGTSGPYNEQFF.

This clonotype was observed a few times. The CDR3 DNA sequence: TGCAGCGTTCGGGGCGTGAAGGACATTCAGTACTTC. Amino acids: CSVRGVKDIQYF. This chain connects TRBV29-1 to TRBJ2-4; D may correspond to TRBD1 or TRBD2 (5 bases each). V shed 5 bases and J shed 8 bases, with 13 bases lying between them. Germline CDR1 SQVTM, CDR2 ANQGSEA. The CDR3 contains 12 residues.

J is TRBJ1-2 and V is TRBV20-1; maybe TRBD1 (5 bases). The CDR3 extends over 13 amino acids. CDR1 is DFQATT and CDR2 is SNEGSKA in the germline V gene (reference sequence). Trimming cost V 6 bases and J 7 bases, with 18 bases left between them. Here the CDR3 reads CSAATDRGGGYTF. The CDR3 DNA reads TGCAGTGCGGCGACAGACCGGGGAGGTGGCTACACCTTC.

This chain connects TRBV7-9 to TRBJ1-2; 7 bases are a match to TRBD1. Trimming at V came to 3 bases and at J to 7 bases, leaving 5 bases not matched to a gene. CDR1 is SEHNR and CDR2 is FQNEAQ in the germline V gene (reference sequence). The CDR3 has 13 residues. As DNA, the CDR3 is TGTGCCAGCAGCTTTGGGGACAGAGGTGGCTACACCTTC. Its translation: CASSFGDRGGYTF.

This clonotype was seen repeatedly, ten times or more. The J gene is TRBJ1-5, the V gene TRBV20-1; 8 bases map to TRBD1. Germline V lookup: CDR1 DFQATT, CDR2 SNEGSKA (reference sequence). The CDR3 sequence is 15 residues long. With 4 bases clipped from V and 3 bases from J, the junction kept 8 bases outside the gene matches. Here the CDR3 reads CSAMSGGGYNQPQHF. The CDR3 nucleotides read TGCAGTGCTATGTCAGGGGGCGGCTACAATCAGCCCCAGCATTTT.

This clonotype was counted only a few times. This chain joins TRBV5-1 and TRBJ2-1; no clear D. Germline loops: CDR1 SGHRS, CDR2 YFSETQ. The V and J ends lost 4 bases and 3 bases respectively, with 8 bases between them. CDR3 length equals 13 residues. The CDR3 loop is CASSLQSYNEQFF. CDR3 DNA sequence: TGCGCCAGCAGCCTACAGAGCTACAATGAGCAGTTCTTC.

The V and J genes are TRBV12-3 or TRBV12-4 and TRBJ2-3; D is possibly TRBD1 (8 bases). The V gene lost 5 bases and the J gene lost 2 bases, with 26 bases spanning the gap. This CDR3 contains 19 residues. The CDR3 region has the DNA TGTGCCAGCAGTCCACCGTGCAGGGGGCGGACTAGAATCACAGATACGCAGTATTTT. Protein sequence: CASSPPCRGRTRITDTQYF.

This chain joins TRBV6-1 and TRBJ2-6, with 7 bases fitting TRBD2. The CDR3 totals 20 residues. The V gene's germline CDR1 is MNHNS and CDR2 SASEGT. V was pared by 1 base and J by 0 bases, with 12 bases of the junction left unmatched. CDR3 sequence reads: CASSEGGLVAPLSGANVLTF. The CDR3 DNA reads as TGTGCCAGCAGTGAAGGTGGACTAGTCGCCCCTCTCTCTGGGGCCAACGTCCTGACTTTC.

This clonotype was seen at least ten times. V gene TRBV27 combines with J gene TRBJ2-7, with D tentatively TRBD1 or TRBD2 (5 bases each). Trimming removed 6 bases from V and 0 bases from J, with 9 bases in between. This CDR3 comprises 13 residues. In germline, CDR1 is MNHEY, CDR2 SMNVEV (reference sequence). Here the CDR3 reads CASRGRSSYEQYF. The CDR3 DNA reads TGTGCCAGCAGGGGACGAAGCTCCTACGAGCAGTACTTC.

This rearrangement joins TRBV29-1 to TRBJ1-1, with a weak D call TRBD1 (5 bases). Trimming cost V 6 bases and J 1 base, with 12 bases left between them. Germline CDR1 reads SQVTM; CDR2 reads ANQGSEA. CDR3 length: 13 amino acids. The CDR3 loop reads CSVLGQANTEAFF. In DNA, the CDR3 is TGCAGCGTCTTGGGGCAGGCGAACACTGAAGCTTTCTTT.

The V gene is TRBV4-1, the J gene TRBJ1-4; D gene ambiguous. Trimming left V 3 bases short and J 0 bases short, with 8 bases between. From germline, CDR1 is MGHRA and CDR2 YSYEKL. This CDR3 has 15 amino acids. The CDR3 DNA follows: TGCGCCAGCAGCCACGGGATTGCAACTAATGAAAAACTGTTTTTT. Protein: CASSHGIATNEKLFF.

This clonotype has at least ten counts. The chain links TRBV15 to TRBJ2-5, with D possibly being TRBD1 (5 bases). The CDR3 has 15 amino acids. The germline V and J ends were trimmed by 0 bases and 5 bases, with 13 bases remaining between them. From germline, CDR1 is LNHNV and CDR2 YYDKDF (reference sequence). The CDR3 is CATSRDQGSKETQYF. The CDR3, as DNA: TGTGCCACCAGCAGAGATCAGGGATCCAAGGAGACCCAGTACTTC.

This clonotype was seen many times. The chain has TRBV14 and TRBJ2-7; weak D call: TRBD1 (5 bases). Germline V gene sequence: CDR1 SGHDN, CDR2 FVKESK. The CDR3 consists of 16 residues. V lost 1 base to trimming and J lost 3 bases, with 16 bases between them. Here the CDR3 DNA reads TGTGCCAGCAGCCAAGGGCTGGACACGGAGCGCTACGAGCAGTACTTC. Protein: CASSQGLDTERYEQYF.

V usage is TRBV15 and J usage is TRBJ1-6; 7 bases align to TRBD1. Germline-derived CDR1 and CDR2 are LNHNV and YYDKDF (reference sequence). The V and J ends lost 5 bases and 7 bases, in that order; junction bases with no gene match: 5. The CDR3 extends over 14 amino acids. CDR3 sequence reads: CATSAGTANSPLHF. CDR3 DNA: TGTGCCACCAGCGCCGGGACAGCGAATTCACCCCTCCACTTT.

A few counts support this clonotype. The V and J genes are TRBV12-3 or TRBV12-4 and TRBJ2-7, with TRBD2 matching 9 bases. V gave up 5 bases and J gave up 2 bases; unmatched junction bases: 10. The CDR3 contains 16 residues. Written as DNA, the CDR3 is TGTGCCAGCAGTCTCCTATTAGCGGGGGAGACCTACGAGCAGTACTTC. Amino acid sequence: CASSLLLAGETYEQYF.